The rows below give T cell receptor beta chains drawn from one sample of a study of CD8 T cells in ankylosing spondylitis. TCRdb redid the calling of the 5' RACE reads with MiXCR, one entry per CDR3 protein. Among hundreds of thousands of distinct CDR3 sequences listed, less than 25% were seen once. Sequencing used blood, either unsorted or a sorted T cell fraction (not recorded which). These receptors all come from a female donor with ankylosing spondylitis or in good health (not recorded which). The CDR3 runs from the conserved cysteine through the conserved F or W. D genes are given only for firm matches. Not every row has a clone size; where given, it reads once, few, many or a size class.

>few|TRBV18|TRBJ2-7|-
TGTGCCAGCTCACCTCCCAGCTCCTACGAGCAGTACTTC
CASSPPSSYEQYF
>-|TRBV7-8|TRBJ2-1|TRBD2
TGTGCCAGCAGCTCCTCGTTAGCGGGAGATTTGAATGAGCAGTTCTTC
CASSSSLAGDLNEQFF
>-|TRBV20-1|TRBJ2-2|TRBD1
TGCAGTGCCCAGCTCACCGGGACAGGGCGCACCGGGGAGCTGTTTTTT
CSAQLTGTGRTGELFF
>-|TRBV28|TRBJ1-1|-
TGTGCCAGCAGCTTGGGGGGCTGGAACACTGAAGCTTTCTTT
CASSLGGWNTEAFF
>many|TRBV12-3/TRBV12-4|TRBJ1-1|-
TGTGCCAGCAGTCCTCCTTGGACCCAGGGGAGAGCTTTCTTT
CASSPPWTQGRAFF
>many|TRBV9|TRBJ2-7|-
TGTGCCAGCAGCTTCCGGGACAACTCCTACGAGCAGTACTTC
CASSFRDNSYEQYF
>many|TRBV20-1|TRBJ2-1|TRBD2
TGCAGTGCTAAGCGGGGAACCTACAATGAGCAGTTCTTC
CSAKRGTYNEQFF
>few|TRBV12-3/TRBV12-4|TRBJ2-7|-
TGTGCCAGCAGTAGCCCGGGACCGACCTACGAGCAGTACTTC
CASSSPGPTYEQYF
>few|TRBV7-2|TRBJ1-1|-
TGTGCCAGCAGCTTTGTGGGAAGGCGGACTGAAGCTTTCTTT
CASSFVGRRTEAFF
>many|TRBV9|TRBJ1-3|-
TGTGCCAGCAGCGCAGGCTCTGGAAACACCATATATTTT
CASSAGSGNTIYF
>few|TRBV2|TRBJ1-5|-
TGTGCCAGCAGTGTTTATGAACAGCCCCAGCATTTT
CASSVYEQPQHF
>-|TRBV7-2|TRBJ1-5|-
TGTGCCGATCAGCCCCAGCATTTT
CADQPQHF
>-|TRBV5-6|TRBJ2-5|-
TGTGCCAGCAGCTTCCGGACCGGACCGCGACGGGGGTACGAGACCCAGTACTTC
CASSFRTGPRRGYETQYF
>few|TRBV20-1|TRBJ2-3|-
TGCAGTGCGGGGGGCGCCCGCCCAGATACGCAGTATTTT
CSAGGARPDTQYF
>-|TRBV7-2|TRBJ2-3|TRBD1
TGTGCCAGCAGCCGGACAGGCCAGAACACAGATACGCAGTATTTT
CASSRTGQNTDTQYF
>few|TRBV7-2|TRBJ2-1|-
TGTGCCAGCAGCCGAGGGTGGTTAAAAACCTACAATGAGCAGTTCTTC
CASSRGWLKTYNEQFF
>few|TRBV6-1|TRBJ2-2|-
TGTGCCAGCATTCGAGGGGCGGGAAACACCGGGGAGCTGTTTTTT
CASIRGAGNTGELFF
>-|TRBV28|TRBJ2-7|-
TGTGCCAGCAGTTTAGCACTAGCCGCGGGGGAGCAGTACTTC
CASSLALAAGEQYF
>-|TRBV10-2|TRBJ2-3|-
TGCGCCAGCCTAACTCAAGAGGGTACGCAGTATTTT
CASLTQEGTQYF
>few|TRBV7-9|TRBJ1-1|-
TGTGCCAGCAGCTTGGGGGCGCAGGGCACTGAAGCTTTCTTT
CASSLGAQGTEAFF
>few|TRBV20-1|TRBJ2-1|-
TGCAGTGCTAGAGATGTTTGGAACCCCGGAAGGCCTAATGAGCAGTTCTTC
CSARDVWNPGRPNEQFF
>-|TRBV30|TRBJ2-1|-
TGTGCCTGGAGTGGAAGAGGAGGGGTCCAATACAATGAGCAGTTCTTC
CAWSGRGGVQYNEQFF
>-|TRBV27|TRBJ2-2|-
TGTGCCAGCAGTTCCGGGATAAACACCGGGGAGCTGTCTTTT
CASSSGINTGELSF
>-|TRBV7-2|TRBJ2-3|TRBD1
TGTGCCAGCAGCGCCTGGGACAGATCCACAGATACGCAGTATTTT
CASSAWDRSTDTQYF
>-|TRBV6-5|TRBJ2-5|TRBD2
TGTGCCAGCAGTTCTAGCGGGAGGGCGCGGGAGACCCAGTACTTC
CASSSSGRARETQYF
>-|TRBV20-1|TRBJ2-3|TRBD2
TGCAGTGCGGCCTCGAGGGACTATGCGGGAGATACGCAGTATTTT
CSAASRDYAGDTQYF
>-|TRBV20-1|TRBJ2-3|-
TGCAGTGAGGGCTCACTAAGCACAGATACGCAGTATTTT
CSEGSLSTDTQYF
>many|TRBV20-1|TRBJ2-7|-
TGCAGTGCTAGAGATCCCCCCGAGCAGTACTTC
CSARDPPEQYF
>few|TRBV5-5|TRBJ2-5|TRBD1
TGTGCCAGCAGCAGACAGGGGCGGGAGACCCAGTACTTC
CASSRQGRETQYF
>-|TRBV7-2|TRBJ2-7|-
TGTGCCAGCAGCTTGGCAGGCCAACATTACGAGCAGTACTTC
CASSLAGQHYEQYF
>-|TRBV6-5|TRBJ1-1|TRBD1
TGTGCCAGCAGTTACTCAGGGCAGGGGGCGAGAGCCCCTGAAGCTTTCTTT
CASSYSGQGARAPEAFF
>-|TRBV20-1|TRBJ1-1|-
TGCAGTGCTAGGGTGACAGTTCGACTGAACACTGAAGCTTTCTTT
CSARVTVRLNTEAFF
>-|TRBV20-1|TRBJ1-5|-
TGCAGTGCTCAAGGACGGGGGGAGCAGCCCCAGCATTTT
CSAQGRGEQPQHF
>-|TRBV7-2|TRBJ2-7|TRBD1
TGTGCCAGCAGCTCACAGGGGGCCCTCTACGAGCAGTACTTC
CASSSQGALYEQYF
>-|TRBV6-5|TRBJ2-1|TRBD1
TGTGCCAGCAGTTACAGCCAGGGGGCGTGGAGTGAGCAGTTCTTC
CASSYSQGAWSEQFF
>few|TRBV12-3/TRBV12-4|TRBJ2-7|-
TGTGCCAGCAGTTTAAGTCCAGAGAGCTCCTACGAGCAGTACTTC
CASSLSPESSYEQYF